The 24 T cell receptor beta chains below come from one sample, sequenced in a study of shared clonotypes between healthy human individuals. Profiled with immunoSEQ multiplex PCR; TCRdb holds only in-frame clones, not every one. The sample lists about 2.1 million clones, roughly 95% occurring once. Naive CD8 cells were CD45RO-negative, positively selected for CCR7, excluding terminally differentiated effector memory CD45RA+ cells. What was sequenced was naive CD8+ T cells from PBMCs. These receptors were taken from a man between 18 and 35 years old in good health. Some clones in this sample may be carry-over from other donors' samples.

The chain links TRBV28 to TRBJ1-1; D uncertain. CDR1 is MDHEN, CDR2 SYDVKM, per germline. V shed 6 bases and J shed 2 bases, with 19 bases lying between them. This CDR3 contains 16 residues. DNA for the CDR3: TGTGCCAGCAGCCGCATGTTGACGAGCACAAACACTGAAGCTTTCTTT. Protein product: CASSRMLTSTNTEAFF.

CDR3 sequence reads: CASSLLGGVAGTFF. The CDR3 DNA follows: TGTGCCAGCAGTTTACTGGGAGGGGTAGCGGGAACGTTCTTC. This chain links TRBV28 with TRBJ2-1; the match to TRBD2 covers 8 bases. The V and J ends lost 2 bases and 15 bases, in that order; junction bases with no gene match: 12. CDR3 length: 14 residues. Germline values: CDR1 MDHEN, CDR2 SYDVKM.

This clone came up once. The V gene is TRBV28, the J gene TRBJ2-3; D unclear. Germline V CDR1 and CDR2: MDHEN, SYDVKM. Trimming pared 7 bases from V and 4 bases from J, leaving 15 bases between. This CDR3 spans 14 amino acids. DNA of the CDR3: TGTGCCAGCACCCGGGCCAGCGCCCCAGATACGCAGTATTTT. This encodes CASTRASAPDTQYF.

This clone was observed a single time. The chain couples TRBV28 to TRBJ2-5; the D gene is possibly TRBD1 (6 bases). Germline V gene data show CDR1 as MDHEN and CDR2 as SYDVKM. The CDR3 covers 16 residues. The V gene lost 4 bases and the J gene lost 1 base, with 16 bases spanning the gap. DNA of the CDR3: TGTGCCAGCAGTTATTCGTACGACAGGTCCCAAGAGACCCAGTACTTC. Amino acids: CASSYSYDRSQETQYF.

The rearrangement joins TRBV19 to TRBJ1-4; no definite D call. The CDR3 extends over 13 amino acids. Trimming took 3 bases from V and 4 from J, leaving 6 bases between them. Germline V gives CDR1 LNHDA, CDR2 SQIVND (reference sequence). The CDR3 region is CASSIGHNEKLFF. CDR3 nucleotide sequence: TGTGCCAGTAGTATTGGGCATAATGAAAAACTGTTTTTT.

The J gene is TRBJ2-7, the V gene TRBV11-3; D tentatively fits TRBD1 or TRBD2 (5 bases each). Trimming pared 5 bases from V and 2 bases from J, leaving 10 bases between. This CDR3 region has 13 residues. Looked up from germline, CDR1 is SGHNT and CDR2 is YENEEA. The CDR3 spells CASSPGTAYEQYF. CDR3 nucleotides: TGTGCCAGCAGCCCCGGGACCGCCTACGAGCAGTACTTC.

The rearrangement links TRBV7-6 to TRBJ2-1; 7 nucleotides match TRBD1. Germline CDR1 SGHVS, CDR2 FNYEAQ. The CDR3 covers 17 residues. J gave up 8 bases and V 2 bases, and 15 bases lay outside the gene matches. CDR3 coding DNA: TGTGCCAGCAGCTTATCCCCCCCGACAGGGATTGACGATGAGCAGTTCTTC. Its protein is CASSLSPPTGIDDEQFF.

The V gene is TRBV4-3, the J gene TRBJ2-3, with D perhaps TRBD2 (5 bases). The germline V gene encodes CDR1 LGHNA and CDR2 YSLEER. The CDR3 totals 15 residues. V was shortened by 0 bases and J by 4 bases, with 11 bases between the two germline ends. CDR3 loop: CASSQDEGEADTQYF. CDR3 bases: TGCGCCAGCAGCCAAGATGAGGGAGAGGCAGATACGCAGTATTTT.

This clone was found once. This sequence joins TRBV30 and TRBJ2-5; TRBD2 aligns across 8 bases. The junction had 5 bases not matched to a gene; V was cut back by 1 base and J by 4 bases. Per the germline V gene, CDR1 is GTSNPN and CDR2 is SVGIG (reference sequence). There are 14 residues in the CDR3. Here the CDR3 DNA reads TGTGCCTGGAGTGGAGCGGGAGATAGAGAGACCCAGTACTTC. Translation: CAWSGAGDRETQYF. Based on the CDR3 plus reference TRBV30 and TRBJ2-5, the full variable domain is SQTIHQWPATLVQPVGSPLSLECTVEGTSNPNLYWYRQAAGRGLQLLFYSVGIGQISSEVPQNLSASRPQDRQFILSSKKLLLSDSGFYLCAWSGAGDRETQYFGPGTRLLVL.

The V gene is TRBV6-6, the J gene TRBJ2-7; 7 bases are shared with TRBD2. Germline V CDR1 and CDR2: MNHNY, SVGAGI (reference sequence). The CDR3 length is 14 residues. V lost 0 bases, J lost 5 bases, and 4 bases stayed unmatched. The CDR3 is CASSYSGEGDEQYF. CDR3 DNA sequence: TGTGCCAGCAGTTACTCCGGGGAGGGAGACGAGCAGTACTTC.

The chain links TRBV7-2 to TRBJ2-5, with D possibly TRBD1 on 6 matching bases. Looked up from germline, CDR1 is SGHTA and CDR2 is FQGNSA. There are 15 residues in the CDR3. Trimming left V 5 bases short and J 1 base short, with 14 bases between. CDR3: CASSTRDTTQETQYF. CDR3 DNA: TGTGCCAGCAGCACCCGGGACACTACCCAAGAGACCCAGTACTTC. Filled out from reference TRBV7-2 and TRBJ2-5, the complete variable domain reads GAGVSQSPSNKVTEKGKDVELRCDPISGHTALYWYRQSLGQGLEFLIYFQGNSAPDKSGLPSDRFSAERTGGSVSTLTIQRTQQEDSAVYLCASSTRDTTQETQYFGPGTRLLVL.

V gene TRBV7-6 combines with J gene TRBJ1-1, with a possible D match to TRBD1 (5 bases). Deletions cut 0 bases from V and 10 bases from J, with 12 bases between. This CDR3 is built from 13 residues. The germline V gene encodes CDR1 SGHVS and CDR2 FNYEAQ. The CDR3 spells CASSLAVQDRAFF. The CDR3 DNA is TGTGCCAGCAGCTTAGCCGTACAGGATCGAGCTTTCTTT.

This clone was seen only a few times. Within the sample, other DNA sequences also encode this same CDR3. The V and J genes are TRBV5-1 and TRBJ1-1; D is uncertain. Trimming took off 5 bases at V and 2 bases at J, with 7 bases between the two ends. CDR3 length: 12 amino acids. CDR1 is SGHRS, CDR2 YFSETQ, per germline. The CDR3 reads CASRLGNTEAFF. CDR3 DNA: TGCGCCAGCAGACTTGGAAACACTGAAGCTTTCTTT.

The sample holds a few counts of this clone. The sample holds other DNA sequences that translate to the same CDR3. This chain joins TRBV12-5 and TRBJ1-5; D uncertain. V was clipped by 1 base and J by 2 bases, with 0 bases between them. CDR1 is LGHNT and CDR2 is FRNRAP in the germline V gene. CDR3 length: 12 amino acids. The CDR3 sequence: CASGLGNQPQHF. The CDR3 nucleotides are TGTGCTAGTGGTTTGGGCAATCAGCCCCAGCATTTT.

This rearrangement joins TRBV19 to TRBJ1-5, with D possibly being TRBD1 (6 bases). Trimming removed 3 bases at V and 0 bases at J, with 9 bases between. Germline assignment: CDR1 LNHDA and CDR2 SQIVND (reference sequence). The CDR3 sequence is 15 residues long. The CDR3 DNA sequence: TGTGCCAGTAGTATCGGCAGGGGTAGCAATCAGCCCCAGCATTTT. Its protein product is CASSIGRGSNQPQHF.

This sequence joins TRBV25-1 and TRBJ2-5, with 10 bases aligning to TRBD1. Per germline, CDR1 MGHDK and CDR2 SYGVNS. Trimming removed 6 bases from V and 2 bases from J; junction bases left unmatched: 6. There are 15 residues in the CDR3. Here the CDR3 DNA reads TGTGCCAGCAGCCCCTCGGACAGGGGGCAAGAGACCCAGTACTTC. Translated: CASSPSDRGQETQYF. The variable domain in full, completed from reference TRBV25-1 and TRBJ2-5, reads EADIYQTPRYLVIGTGKKITLECSQTMGHDKMYWYQQDPGMELHLIHYSYGVNSTEKGDLSSESTVSRIRTEHFPLTLESARPSHTSQYLCASSPSDRGQETQYFGPGTRLLVL.

As DNA, the CDR3 is TGTGCCAGCAGCCCATGGACAGGGATCGGCGTTGACGAGCAGTACTTC. This encodes CASSPWTGIGVDEQYF. The rearrangement joins TRBV7-2 to TRBJ2-7; 8 nucleotides align to TRBD1. Germline V CDR1 and CDR2: SGHTA, FQGNSA. The CDR3 sequence is 16 residues long. V shed 5 bases, J shed 5 bases, and the junction held 14 bases outside the gene matches.

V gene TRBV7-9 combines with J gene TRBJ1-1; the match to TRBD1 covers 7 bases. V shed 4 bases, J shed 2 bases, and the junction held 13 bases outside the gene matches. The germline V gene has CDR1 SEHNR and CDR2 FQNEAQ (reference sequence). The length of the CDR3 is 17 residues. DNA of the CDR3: TGTGCCAGCAGCTCCATTCTACGACAGGGAGATAACACTGAAGCTTTCTTT. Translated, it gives CASSSILRQGDNTEAFF.

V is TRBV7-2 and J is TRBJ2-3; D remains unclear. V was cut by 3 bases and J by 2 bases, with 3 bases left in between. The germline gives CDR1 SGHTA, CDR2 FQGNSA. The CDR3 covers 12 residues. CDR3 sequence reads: CASSFPTDTQYF. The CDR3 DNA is TGTGCCAGCAGCTTCCCCACAGATACGCAGTATTTT. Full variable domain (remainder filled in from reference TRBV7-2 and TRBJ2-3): GAGVSQSPSNKVTEKGKDVELRCDPISGHTALYWYRQSLGQGLEFLIYFQGNSAPDKSGLPSDRFSAERTGGSVSTLTIQRTQQEDSAVYLCASSFPTDTQYFGPGTRLTVL.

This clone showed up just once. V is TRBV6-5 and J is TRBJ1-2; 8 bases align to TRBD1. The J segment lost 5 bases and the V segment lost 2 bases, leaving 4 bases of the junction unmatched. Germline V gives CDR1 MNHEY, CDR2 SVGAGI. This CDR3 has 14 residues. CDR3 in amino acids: CASSYQGAEYGYTF. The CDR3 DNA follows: TGTGCCAGCAGTTACCAGGGGGCGGAGTATGGCTACACCTTC.

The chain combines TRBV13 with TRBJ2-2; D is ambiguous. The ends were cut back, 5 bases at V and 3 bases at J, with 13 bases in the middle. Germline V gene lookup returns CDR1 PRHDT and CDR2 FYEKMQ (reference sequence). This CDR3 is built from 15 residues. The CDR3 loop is CASSPNGPYTGELFF. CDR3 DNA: TGTGCCAGCAGCCCTAACGGGCCATACACCGGGGAGCTGTTTTTT.

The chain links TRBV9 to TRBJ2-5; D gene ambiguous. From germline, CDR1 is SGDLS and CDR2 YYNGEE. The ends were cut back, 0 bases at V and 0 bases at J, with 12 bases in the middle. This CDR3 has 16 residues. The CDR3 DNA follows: TGTGCCAGCAGCGTAGGTGAGCAGCCGAACCAAGAGACCCAGTACTTC. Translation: CASSVGEQPNQETQYF.

In DNA form, the CDR3 reads TGTGCCATCAGTAATACAGGGGAAGACACTGAAGCTTTCTTT. It is translated as CAISNTGEDTEAFF. The chain uses TRBV10-3 and TRBJ1-1; 7 positions agree with TRBD1. The ends lost 5 bases at V and 3 bases at J; junction bases unmatched: 6. The CDR3 runs to 14 residues. Germline V gene sequence: CDR1 ENHRY, CDR2 SYGVKD.

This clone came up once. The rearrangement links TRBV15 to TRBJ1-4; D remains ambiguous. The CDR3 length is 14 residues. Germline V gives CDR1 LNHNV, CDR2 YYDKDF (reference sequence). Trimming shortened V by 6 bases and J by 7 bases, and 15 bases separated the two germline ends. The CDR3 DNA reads TGTGCCACCAGATGGGAGGAAGCCAGTGAAAAACTGTTTTTT. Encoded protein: CATRWEEASEKLFF.